This entry is about one TCR beta chain. Its antigen is still unknown. The authors ran a second PCR of about 7 to 11 cycles using a sample-barcoded 5' primer and a J-beta primer mix. TCRdb analysed the 5' RACE reads with MiXCR anew, one entry per CDR3 protein. The sample shows about 1,000,000 distinct CDR3 sequences, more than 35% of them seen only once. This entry belongs to a study of blood T cells in healthy people across ages. The study's findings and limits: Because donor CMV status was unknown, expanded clonotype changes were possibly confounded. PBMCs left unsorted prevented a conclusive naive versus antigen-experienced comparison.

V was cut by 4 bases and J by 5 bases, with 18 bases left in between. The CDR3 loop spans 16 amino acids. CDR1 is PRHDT and CDR2 is FYEKMQ in the germline V gene (reference sequence). The source material was blood. This clonotype originated in a woman in her sixties in good health. The chain combines TRBV13 with TRBJ2-1; a weak D match, TRBD2 (5 bases). CDR3 region: CASSSPTSEADNEQFF. The CDR3 DNA is TGTGCCAGCAGCTCACCGACATCGGAGGCTGACAATGAGCAGTTCTTC.